The next 5 T cell receptor beta chains were all read from a single sample in a study of metastatic and nonmetastatic thyroid tumors. There were no patients who had received any treatment before thyroid surgery. From the PCR reads, TCRdb re-called clones with MiXCR. The top ten clones hold approximately 15% of a sample with 15,000 to 20,000 clones, roughly an eighth of them seen once. The material sequenced was tumor tissue. The receptor source for this set is a female donor with papillary thyroid cancer or a benign thyroid nodule (not recorded which). Some clones in this sample may be carry-over from other donors' samples.

This clone appeared many times. CDR3 sequence reads: CASSFSGKETQYF. The CDR3 nucleotides read TGTGCCAGCAGCTTTTCCGGAAAAGAGACCCAGTACTTC. The chain has TRBV7-9 and TRBJ2-5; D is undetermined. This CDR3 region has 13 residues. Germline assignment: CDR1 SEHNR and CDR2 FQNEAQ (reference sequence). Trimming stripped 3 bases from V and 3 bases from J, with 8 bases between.

This clone has at least ten counts. This chain uses TRBV24-1 with TRBJ1-1, with 8 bases matching TRBD1. CDR1 is KGHDR, CDR2 SFDVKD, per germline. This CDR3 is built from 15 residues. The V segment lost 3 bases and the J segment 1 base; nucleotides outside the gene matches: 3. CDR3 sequence: CATSDPGQGNTEAFF. CDR3 nucleotide sequence: TGTGCCACCAGTGATCCCGGACAGGGGAACACTGAAGCTTTCTTT.

This clone is medium-sized within its sample. This chain connects TRBV2 to TRBJ2-7, with D unclear. From germline, CDR1 is SNHLY and CDR2 FYNNEI. The V end was cut by 6 bases, the J end by 4 bases, with 19 bases between. The CDR3 has 15 amino acids. CDR3 coding DNA: TGTGCCAGCAGATCCGGCCCAGACATTCTTTACGAGCAGTACTTC. Residues: CASRSGPDILYEQYF. Variable domain in full (rest from reference TRBV2 and TRBJ2-7): EPEVTQTPSHQVTQMGQEVILRCVPISNHLYFYWYRQILGQKVEFLVSFYNNEISEKSEIFDDQFSVERPDGSNFTLKIRSTKLEDSAMYFCASRSGPDILYEQYFGPGTRLTVT.

This clone was counted at least ten times. The chain recombines TRBV20-1 with TRBJ2-7, with a weak D call TRBD1 (6 bases). The CDR3 sequence is 11 residues long. With 7 bases removed from V and 0 bases from J, the gap between germline ends came to 7 bases. In germline, CDR1 is DFQATT, CDR2 SNEGSKA (reference sequence). The CDR3 loop reads CSGQVSYEQYF. CDR3 sequence (DNA): TGCAGTGGACAGGTCTCCTACGAGCAGTACTTC.

This clone was recorded only once. Lacking the conserved final phenylalanine or tryptophan, this CDR3 likely reflects a read error. This chain uses TRBV18 with TRBJ1-2, with D unclear. Between the trimmed V and J ends, which lost 3 bases and 8 bases, there was a span of 13 bases. The germline CDR1 and CDR2 sequences are KGHSH and LQKENI. The CDR3 totals 13 residues. The CDR3 DNA follows: TGTGCCAGCTCACCCGAGAAGGGAAACGGCTACACCATC. This encodes CASSPEKGNGYTI.